The entry below gives a single T cell receptor (beta chain) sequence along with its context. The antigen is undetermined. The data were obtained in a study of monozygotic twins with inflammatory bowel disease. With the 5' RACE reads reprocessed, TCRdb shows one record per CDR3 protein and no DNA. The table lists 330,000 or so distinct CDR3 sequences, with around 2% in the top ten. Study-wide points: IBD-affected twins scored below their healthy co-twins in TCRbeta diversity (inverse Simpson). Clonotypes shared with others were fewer in IBD patients than in healthy twins, especially with disease activity. Immunosuppressive treatments differing between patients may have added repertoire variability.

The material sequenced was blood. The clonotype comes from a human donor with ulcerative colitis or Crohn's disease, or a healthy co-twin of an affected twin (not recorded which).

CDR3 sequence reads: CASSLRADGGGGTGELFF. V and J are TRBV5-5 and TRBJ2-2; the TRBD2 assignment by TCRdb is unverifiable without DNA. CDR3 size: 18 residues. Germline lookup yields CDR1 SGHKS and CDR2 YYEKEE (reference sequence).